The clone carrying this T cell receptor beta chain was picked up a small number of times. Its matching antigen is unknown. Trimming at V came to 2 bases and at J to 1 base, leaving 10 bases not matched to a gene. CDR3 size: 18 residues. The germline CDR1 and CDR2 sequences are MGHDK and SYGVNS. This specimen belongs to a study of beta chain features in type 1 diabetes. Findings of the study overall: Healthy donors had naive, central memory and Treg TCRB repertoires that appeared less similar than those seen among patients. A PCR bias possibly favoring shorter templates would apply equally to patients and controls.

Of the isolated RNA, all was reverse transcribed, and so the sequenced material was expressed TCRB transcripts. Reads from naive, central memory and regulatory T cell samples averaged roughly 3.6 million. Assay: immunoSEQ multiplex PCR; the TCRdb copy retains only in-frame clones and omits some. The sample includes about 330,000 clones, approximately 10% seen only once; the top ten take 0.015%. Source material: naive CD4+ T cells from blood. This receptor was obtained from a woman aged 30 to 39 in good health. The V and J genes are TRBV25-1 and TRBJ2-1, with 8 bases lining up with TRBD2. The CDR3 DNA reads as TGTGCCAGCAGTGAACCCCCTGGACTAGCAGCATCCTACAATGAGCAGTTCTTC. Its translation is CASSEPPGLAASYNEQFF.